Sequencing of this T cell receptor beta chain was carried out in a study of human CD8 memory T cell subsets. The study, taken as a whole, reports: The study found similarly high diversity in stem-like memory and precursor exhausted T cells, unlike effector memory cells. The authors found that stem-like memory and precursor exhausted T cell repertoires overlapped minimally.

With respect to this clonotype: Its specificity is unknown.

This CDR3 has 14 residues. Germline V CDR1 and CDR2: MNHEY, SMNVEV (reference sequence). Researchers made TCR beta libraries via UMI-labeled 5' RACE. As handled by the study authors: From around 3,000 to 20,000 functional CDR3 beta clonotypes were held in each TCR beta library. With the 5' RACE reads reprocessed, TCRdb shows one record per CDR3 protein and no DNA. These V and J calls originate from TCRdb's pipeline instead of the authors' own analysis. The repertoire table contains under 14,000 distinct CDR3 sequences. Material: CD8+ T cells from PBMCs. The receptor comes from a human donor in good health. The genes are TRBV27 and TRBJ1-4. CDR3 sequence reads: CASSLSRTNEKLFF.